The 3 T cell receptor beta chains presented below share a single source sample, sequenced in a study of blood T cell repertoires in COVID-19. The method was immunoSEQ multiplex PCR; TCRdb's version includes in-frame clones alone and lacks a portion of them. Among approximately 280,000 clones, around nine tenths were seen once, and the ten largest hold under 15%. The sequencing sample was made of peripheral blood. The source is an older woman with acute or convalescent COVID-19.

The chain recombines TRBV5-6 with TRBJ2-1, with 8 bases fitting TRBD2. Trimming took 4 bases from V and 5 from J; bases not matched to a gene: 14. CDR1 and CDR2 (germline): SGHDT, YYEEEE. CDR3 length: 17 amino acids. CDR3 protein: CASSGELAGFTDNEQFF. CDR3 coding DNA: TGTGCCAGCAGCGGCGAATTAGCGGGGTTTACCGACAATGAGCAGTTCTTC.

CDR3 loop: CASSPGTGSLRENIQYF. CDR3 coding DNA: TGTGCCAGCAGCCCCGGGACAGGGAGTCTCCGGGAAAACATTCAGTACTTC. V usage is TRBV9 and J usage is TRBJ2-4, with 9 nucleotides matching TRBD1. Germline CDR1 is SGDLS and CDR2 is YYNGEE. The CDR3 sequence is 17 residues long. Trimming removed 4 bases from V and 5 bases from J; junction bases left unmatched: 13.

The rearrangement joins TRBV9 to TRBJ1-2; perhaps TRBD1 as D (6 bases). Trimming took off 4 bases at V and 0 bases at J, with 19 bases between the two ends. Per the germline V gene, CDR1 is SGDLS and CDR2 is YYNGEE. The CDR3 consists of 17 residues. CDR3 DNA: TGTGCCAGCAGCCCCCAGGGGAACAACCCTACTAACTATGGCTACACCTTC. Translating it yields CASSPQGNNPTNYGYTF.